Shown below are 17 T cell receptor beta chains from a single sample sequenced in a study of OX40 agonist ivuxolimab in advanced cancers. Measured with immunoSEQ multiplex PCR; TCRdb has only the in-frame clones, and not every one. The sample contains around 66,000 clones, roughly 90% of which appear only once. The material was CD4+ or CD8+ T cells sorted from blood, obtained in a trial of the OX40 agonist ivuxolimab. The receptors were gathered from an adult with an advanced solid tumor such as melanoma, head and neck, liver or kidney cancer.

The chain joins TRBV10-3 to TRBJ2-1, with 9 bases matching TRBD1. V was clipped by 8 bases and J by 7 bases; unmatched bases: 6. Per germline, CDR1 ENHRY and CDR2 SYGVKD. The CDR3 spans 13 residues. The DNA for the CDR3 is TGTGCCATCTGGGGGACAGGGATGAATGAGCAGTTCTTC. Its translation: CAIWGTGMNEQFF.

This chain links TRBV5-6 with TRBJ2-7, with 13 bases lining up with TRBD2. The V gene's germline CDR1 is SGHDT and CDR2 YYEEEE. V lost 4 bases and J lost 2; bases outside the gene matches: 3. This CDR3 is built from 15 residues. In nucleotides, the CDR3 is TGTGCCAGCAGCCAACTAGCGGGAGGGACCTACGAGCAGTACTTC. Amino acids: CASSQLAGGTYEQYF.

The table lists this clone with a few counts. The chain is built from TRBV30 and TRBJ1-4, with a weak D call TRBD1 (6 bases). Germline V gene data show CDR1 as GTSNPN and CDR2 as SVGIG (reference sequence). Trimming removed 2 bases from V and 10 bases from J, with 8 bases in between. The CDR3 sequence is 11 residues long. The CDR3 loop reads CAWSQQGKLFF. The CDR3 DNA sequence: TGTGCCTGGAGTCAACAGGGAAAACTGTTTTTT. Together with reference TRBV30 and TRBJ1-4, the CDR3 gives the full variable domain: SQTIHQWPATLVQPVGSPLSLECTVEGTSNPNLYWYRQAAGRGLQLLFYSVGIGQISSEVPQNLSASRPQDRQFILSSKKLLLSDSGFYLCAWSQQGKLFFGSGTQLSVL.

V usage is TRBV9 and J usage is TRBJ2-7; TRBD2 agrees at 10 bases. This CDR3 is 16 amino acids long. V was pared by 0 bases and J by 3 bases, with 6 bases of the junction left unmatched. Germline CDR1 SGDLS, CDR2 YYNGEE. The CDR3 sequence is CASSVEASGGVYEQYF. The DNA for the CDR3 is TGTGCCAGCAGCGTAGAGGCTAGCGGGGGAGTCTACGAGCAGTACTTC.

V is TRBV5-8 and J is TRBJ2-3; D remains ambiguous. Germline-derived CDR1 and CDR2 are SGHTS and YDEGEE. Trimming stripped 4 bases from V and 0 bases from J, with 12 bases between. The CDR3 runs 15 residues. In nucleotides, the CDR3 is TGTGCCAGCAGCCTACGGACGGATAGCACAGATACGCAGTATTTT. Its protein product is CASSLRTDSTDTQYF.

V is TRBV2 and J is TRBJ2-1; D not certain. The V end lost 8 bases, the J end lost 5 bases, and 16 bases lay between the germline ends. The CDR3 length is 14 residues. Germline-derived CDR1 and CDR2 are SNHLY and FYNNEI. The chain's CDR3 is CASFLPAGNNEQFF. The CDR3, as DNA: TGTGCCAGCTTCCTCCCCGCAGGAAACAATGAGCAGTTCTTC.

The chain couples TRBV7-2 to TRBJ1-1, with a tentative D call TRBD1 (6 bases). The CDR3 length is 17 residues. V was cut by 7 bases and J by 1 base, with 22 bases left in between. Germline V lookup: CDR1 SGHTA, CDR2 FQGNSA. The CDR3 loop reads CASIVPPGGAGNTEAFF. CDR3 bases: TGTGCCAGCATAGTTCCTCCTGGGGGGGCCGGGAACACTGAAGCTTTCTTT.

The rearrangement joins TRBV5-1 to TRBJ1-6; 9 bases line up with TRBD1. CDR1 is SGHRS, CDR2 YFSETQ, per germline. The CDR3 is made up of 16 amino acids. Germline trimming cut 0 bases from V and 9 bases from J; bases unmatched to any gene: 7. CDR3: CASSLATGGNLSPLHF. DNA for the CDR3: TGCGCCAGCAGCTTGGCGACAGGGGGTAACCTTTCACCCCTCCACTTT.

V is TRBV11-3 and J is TRBJ2-5; TRBD1 aligns across 12 bases. The CDR3 runs 15 residues. With V trimmed by 3 bases and J by 3 bases, 2 bases remained unmatched. CDR1 and CDR2 from the germline V gene are SGHNT and YENEEA. The CDR3 DNA sequence: TGTGCCAGCAGCTTGGGACAGGGGGCAGAAGAGACCCAGTACTTC. This sequence encodes CASSLGQGAEETQYF.

The rearrangement links TRBV15 to TRBJ2-3; 7 bases fit TRBD2. There are 16 residues in the CDR3. Germline V gene sequence: CDR1 LNHNV, CDR2 YYDKDF (reference sequence). With 0 bases clipped from V and 1 base from J, the junction kept 4 bases outside the gene matches. The CDR3 here is CATSRDASGGTDTQYF. CDR3 DNA sequence: TGTGCCACCAGCAGAGATGCTAGCGGTGGCACAGATACGCAGTATTTT.

This chain links TRBV5-1 with TRBJ1-4, with a tentative D call TRBD1 (6 bases). Trimming removed 4 bases at V and 2 bases at J, with 12 bases between. Germline lookup yields CDR1 SGHRS and CDR2 YFSETQ. The CDR3 is 15 residues long. CDR3 residues: CASSLQGITNEKLFF. The CDR3 DNA sequence: TGCGCCAGCAGCCTACAGGGCATCACTAATGAAAAACTGTTTTTT.

The CDR3 DNA follows: TGTGCCAGCAGCTTAGGCGGGAACTCCTACAATGAGCAGTTCTTC. This gives the protein CASSLGGNSYNEQFF. The J gene is TRBJ2-1, the V gene TRBV13; D perhaps matches TRBD2 (5 bases). The V and J ends lost 0 bases and 0 bases respectively, with 6 bases between them. CDR3 length: 15 residues. CDR1 PRHDT and CDR2 FYEKMQ come from the germline V gene (reference sequence).

The CDR3 sequence: CASARGETQYF. CDR3 bases: TGTGCCAGTGCCCGGGGAGAGACCCAGTACTTC. This sequence joins TRBV6-5 and TRBJ2-5; maybe TRBD2 (5 bases). The CDR3 is 11 residues long. Trimming took 9 bases from V and 4 from J, leaving 9 bases between them. CDR1 MNHEY and CDR2 SVGAGI come from the germline V gene.

This sequence joins TRBV28 and TRBJ2-6; tentatively, D is TRBD1 (5 bases). Germline CDR1 MDHEN, CDR2 SYDVKM. The V end was cut by 6 bases, the J end by 0 bases, with 9 bases between. This CDR3 has 15 residues. This chain's CDR3 is CASRTASSGANVLTF. The CDR3, as DNA: TGTGCCAGCAGGACAGCTTCCTCTGGGGCCAACGTCCTGACTTTC.

Here the CDR3 DNA reads TGTGCCAGCAGTGATCCTAGCGGGAGAACTTTGGAGACCCAGTACTTC. It translates to CASSDPSGRTLETQYF. This rearrangement joins TRBV6-1 to TRBJ2-5; 10 bases are a match to TRBD2. V was pared by 3 bases and J by 5 bases, with 9 bases of the junction left unmatched. The CDR3 runs 16 residues. CDR1 is MNHNS and CDR2 is SASEGT in the germline V gene.

CDR3 sequence: CASSSNRDGTEAFF. CDR3 coding DNA: TGTGCCAGCAGCTCTAACAGGGACGGCACTGAAGCTTTCTTT. This chain uses TRBV5-4 with TRBJ1-1, with D perhaps matching TRBD1 (6 bases). Germline values: CDR1 SGHNT, CDR2 YYREEE (reference sequence). The CDR3 has 14 amino acids. The V end was cut by 3 bases, the J end by 4 bases, with 13 bases between.

A single count supports this clone. The genes are TRBV9 and TRBJ2-3; 13 positions agree with TRBD2. The V and J ends lost 0 bases and 0 bases, in that order; junction bases with no gene match: 22. This CDR3 has 24 amino acids. The germline V gene has CDR1 SGDLS and CDR2 YYNGEE. CDR3: CASSVVRTGVTSGRVRPSTDTQYF. Here the CDR3 DNA reads TGTGCCAGCAGCGTAGTTCGGACAGGGGTAACTAGCGGGAGGGTCCGTCCGAGCACAGATACGCAGTATTTT.